This T cell receptor (beta chain) appears in the sequencing data of a study of regulatory T cells in long-lasting Graves disease. About the research overall: Graves' patients who were just diagnosed had used antithyroid drugs for under 3 months.

Time point given: newly diagnosed GD, antithyroid drugs for less than 3 months. From PBMCs, RNA was extracted and then used to make the TCR library. Criteria from the American Thyroid Association guidelines were applied to diagnose Graves' disease. Of note for this clonotype: Its antigen is still unknown.

Study outcomes and limitations: Persistent cases favored TRBV28, TRBJ1-2 and TRBJ2-5.

HTBI primers from iRepertoire and Arm-PCR of CDR3 regions yielded the TCR beta libraries. Original analysis: Looking across samples, the authors found approximately 60 TRBV and 14 TRBJ segments. Via MiXCR, TCRdb re-called the multiplex PCR reads, giving one row per CDR3 protein. What appears here as the V and J calls and clone size reflects TCRdb's work, not the paper's. This sample has about 320,000 distinct CDR3 sequences, with more than 15% found just once. This CDR3 is built from 16 residues. V lost 5 bases, J lost 9 bases, and 13 bases stayed unmatched. Germline V lookup: CDR1 SEHNR, CDR2 FQNEAQ (reference sequence).

The starting material was peripheral blood mononuclear cells (PBMCs), obtained at new diagnosis, from a patient treated with antithyroid drugs. The clonotype was recovered from a female donor with Graves disease. The gene calls are TRBV7-9 and TRBJ1-6, with 7 bases lining up with TRBD1. CDR3 sequence (DNA): TGTGCCAGCAGCCCACTGGGGGGGACAGTAGCTTCACCCCTCCACTTT. Protein product: CASSPLGGTVASPLHF.